The source of this T cell receptor (beta chain) is a study of shared clonotypes between healthy human individuals (dated by TCRdb to the early 2020s). In the study overall: The cohort comprised a couple of women and a few men aged 18 to 49 years. For each donor, three plates each were used for CD4 naive and CD4 memory, two plates were used for CD8 naive, and one plate was used for CD8 memory. To estimate repertoire size and how much clonotype sharing occurs between individuals, the study deeply sequenced the blood TCR repertoires of about five healthy adults. Different laboratories and diverse techniques were used to prepare libraries and sequence TCR repertoires, to increase sequencing depth and limit assay-specific biases. Leukapheresis yielded between about 0.9 and 10 billion PBMCs per donor.

The research as a whole found: Even with the large sequencing depth, rarefaction of the sorted-subset datasets indicated that sequencing was incomplete. The small number of donors limited the genetic and exposure-history diversity represented. Across several donors, roughly 5.4% of naive CD4, around 3.3% of naive CD8, around 2.1% of memory CD4, and about 0.44% of memory CD8 clonotypes were shared. Estimated clonotype richness was generally larger for naive than for memory subsets. Sampling was restricted to blood, and TCR repertoires in tissue are likely to differ from TCR repertoires in blood. Compared with non-shared clonotypes, clonotypes shared by all four sorted-subset donors had higher generation probabilities. Based on pairwise subsampling, the degree of clonotype sharing among donors was expected to be affected by sequencing depth.

Regarding this clone: Its antigen is currently not known. Base qualities are not at hand, and no much larger clone is one base apart.

CDR1 and CDR2 were assigned from the germline V gene as SGDLS and YYNGEE. CDR3 length: 15 amino acids, cysteine to phenylalanine. The entry retains the CDR3 DNA only, 45 bases that are in frame from base 1. The germline ends are 18 bases apart after V is trimmed by 2 bases and J by 7 bases. Using the deep immunoSEQ assay, multiplex PCR amplified TCR CDR3 regions from genomic DNA. Extracted genomic DNA from each cell subset was distributed evenly across all wells of several immunoSEQ 96-well plates, and each plate was treated as a replicate. For sorted subsets, each replicate PCR was loaded with roughly 190 ng genomic DNA, equivalent to some 31,000 T cell genomes. Purified libraries were measured with a Qubit 3.0 fluorometer, size-checked on a Bioanalyzer 2100, and measured again with the KAPA Library Quantification kit. Every immunoSEQ 96-well plate was sequenced on a dedicated single-read 150-cycle Illumina NextSeq 550 flow cell. The authors' analysis ran thus. Because the immunoSEQ output included only junctional sequences and no quality scores, the filtering could not be the same as the filtering used for full-length reads. Sequences were annotated with PyIR, a Python wrapper for IgBLAST v1.9, and V/J genes and CDR3 were assigned using IMGT germline references. Reads were filtered out if the reads had weak V/J assignments (E-value above 1e-6), no CDR3, stop codons, out-of-frame junctions, or ambiguous translated residues. V3J clonotypes were defined by identical inferred V gene, J gene, and CDR3 amino acid sequence. To compute the percentage overlap between repertoires, the number of shared unique clonotypes was divided by the size of the smaller repertoire. Three approaches were used to assess repertoire richness: RTK rarefaction, the Chao1 estimator, and Recon v2.1 estimates of unobserved clonotypes. OLGA was used to compute generation probabilities for all TCRbeta clonotypes that the gDNA method yielded from a few donors. TCRdb carries this immuneACCESS record with in-frame sequences only. Its versions omit some clonotypes, under half of them owing to an unresolved V gene in the studies checked, with the rest unexplained. That table supplies the V and J calls and clone size; D and trimming were determined from the DNA. Present in this sample are around 1,900,000 clones, 90% to 95% of which were seen just once. The top ten hold around 1.8% of the sample.

For the CD8 naive samples, CD45RO-negative cells were positively selected for CCR7, yielding a CD45RA+CCR7+ population from which TemRA cells were excluded. The donors were healthy, HIV-negative adults who had no recently reported acute infections or vaccinations. Only Caucasian adults living in Nashville, Tennessee, USA were represented among the donors. Blood was collected by leukapheresis, and PBMCs were isolated by Ficoll-Histopaque density gradient centrifugation and then cryopreserved in liquid nitrogen vapor phase. Purity and quantity of every magnetically sorted T cell population were checked by analytical flow cytometry. Genomic DNA was isolated from every sorted fraction and measured by UV absorbance on a Nanodrop 2000c.

Sequencing was performed on naive CD8+ T cells from PBMCs. The sample's cell subset or site label, decoded: CD45RA+CCR7+. Recombination connected TRBV9 to TRBJ1-2; TRBD1 is perhaps the D gene, given 6 matching bases. The clonotype was recovered from a man younger than 35 in good health. Some clones in this sample may be carry-over from other donors' samples. The bases read TGTGCCAGCAGCGTGGAACAGGGATGGGTAGGTGGCTACACCTTC. It is translated as CASSVEQGWVGGYTF.